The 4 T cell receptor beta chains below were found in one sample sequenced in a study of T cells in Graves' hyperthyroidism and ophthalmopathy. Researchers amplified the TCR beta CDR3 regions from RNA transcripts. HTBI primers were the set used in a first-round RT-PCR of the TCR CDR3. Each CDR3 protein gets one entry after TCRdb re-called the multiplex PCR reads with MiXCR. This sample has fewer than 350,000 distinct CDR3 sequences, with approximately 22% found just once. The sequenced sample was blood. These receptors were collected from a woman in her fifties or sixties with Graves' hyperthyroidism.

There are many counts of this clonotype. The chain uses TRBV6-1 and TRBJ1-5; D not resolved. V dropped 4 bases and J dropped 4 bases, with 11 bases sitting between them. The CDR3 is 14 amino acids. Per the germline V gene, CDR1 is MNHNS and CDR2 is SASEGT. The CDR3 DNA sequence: TGTGCCAGCAGTGGTACGGGAAGGAATCAGCCCCAGCATTTT. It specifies CASSGTGRNQPQHF.

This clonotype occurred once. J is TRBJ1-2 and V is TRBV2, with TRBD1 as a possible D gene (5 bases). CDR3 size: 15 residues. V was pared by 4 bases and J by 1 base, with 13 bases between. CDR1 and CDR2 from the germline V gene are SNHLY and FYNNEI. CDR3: CASSGGENSNYGYTF. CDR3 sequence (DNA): TGTGCCAGCAGTGGAGGGGAAAACAGTAACTATGGCTACACCTTC. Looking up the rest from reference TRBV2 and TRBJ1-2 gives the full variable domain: EPEVTQTPSHQVTQMGQEVILRCVPISNHLYFYWYRQILGQKVEFLVSFYNNEISEKSEIFDDQFSVERPDGSNFTLKIRSTKLEDSAMYFCASSGGENSNYGYTFGSGTRLTVV.

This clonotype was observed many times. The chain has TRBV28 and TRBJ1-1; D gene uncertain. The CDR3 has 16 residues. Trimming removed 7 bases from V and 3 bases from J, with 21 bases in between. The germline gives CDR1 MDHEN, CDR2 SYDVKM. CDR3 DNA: TGTGCCAGCACCCGTTATCCCGCGGGGAGGGACACTGAAGCTTTCTTT. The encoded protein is CASTRYPAGRDTEAFF.

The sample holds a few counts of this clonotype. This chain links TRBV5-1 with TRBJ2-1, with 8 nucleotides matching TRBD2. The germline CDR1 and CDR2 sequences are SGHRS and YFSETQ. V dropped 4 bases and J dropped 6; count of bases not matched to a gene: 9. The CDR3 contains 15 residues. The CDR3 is CASSDHVAGRNEQFF. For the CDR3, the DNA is TGCGCCAGCAGCGATCACGTAGCGGGACGCAATGAGCAGTTCTTC.